The 18 T cell receptor beta chains reported below all come from one sample, sequenced in a study of shared clonotypes between healthy human individuals. Sequenced by immunoSEQ multiplex PCR; TCRdb stores in-frame clones only, minus some. The sample has roughly 720,000 clones, around 91% seen once; the top ten hold 34%. The material sequenced was memory CD8+ T cells from PBMCs. Subset described: CD45RO+ cells pooled with CCR7-negative TemRA cells. Receptor source: a man aged 18 to 30 in good health. Some clones in this sample may be carry-over from other donors' samples.

This clone was picked up many times. The rearrangement uses TRBV27 and TRBJ2-1; D is unresolved. CDR1 and CDR2 from the germline V gene are MNHEY and SMNVEV (reference sequence). V was clipped by 3 bases and J by 0 bases, with 9 bases between them. The CDR3 runs to 15 residues. The CDR3 coding sequence is TGTGCCAGCAGTTTGCGTCCAAGCTCCTACAATGAGCAGTTCTTC. This translates into CASSLRPSSYNEQFF.

V usage is TRBV11-3 and J usage is TRBJ2-1, with D possibly called TRBD1 or TRBD2 (5 bases each). The CDR3 totals 15 residues. Germline CDR1 SGHNT, CDR2 YENEEA. V was shortened by 2 bases and J by 5 bases, with 13 bases between the two germline ends. The CDR3 reads CASSLRGGSNNEQFF. The CDR3, as DNA: TGTGCCAGCAGCTTAAGGGGCGGGTCAAACAATGAGCAGTTCTTC. Full variable domain (outside the CDR3, taken from reference TRBV11-3 and TRBJ2-1): EAGVVQSPRYKIIEKKQPVAFWCNPISGHNTLYWYLQNLGQGPELLIRYENEEAVDDSQLPKDRFSAERLKGVDSTLKIQPAELGDSAVYLCASSLRGGSNNEQFFGPGTRLTVL.

The chain is built from TRBV11-2 and TRBJ1-5; D gene ambiguous. CDR3 length equals 15 residues. V lost 4 bases and J lost 2, with 12 bases in between. Germline CDR1 SGHAT, CDR2 FQNNGV. CDR3 region: CASSYGPIGNQPQHF. CDR3 sequence (DNA): TGTGCCAGCAGCTACGGGCCTATCGGCAATCAGCCCCAGCATTTT.

V and J are TRBV27 and TRBJ2-7, with D tentatively TRBD1 (6 bases). The V end lost 5 bases, the J end lost 4 bases, and 15 bases lay between the germline ends. CDR1 and CDR2 from the germline V gene are MNHEY and SMNVEV (reference sequence). The CDR3 is 14 amino acids. DNA for the CDR3: TGTGCCAGCAGTGACCGACAGGCGGGTTACGAGCAGTACTTC. Its protein product is CASSDRQAGYEQYF.

The rearrangement uses TRBV7-3 and TRBJ2-1; 8 bases are shared with TRBD2. CDR3 length equals 17 residues. The junction had 5 bases not matched to a gene; V was cut back by 0 bases and J by 1 base. CDR1 and CDR2 from the germline V gene are SGHTA and FQGTGA. The CDR3 loop is CASSLTPLADSYNEQFF. The CDR3 region has the DNA TGTGCCAGCAGCTTAACACCACTAGCGGATTCCTACAATGAGCAGTTCTTC. The full variable domain, its missing parts supplied by reference TRBV7-3 and TRBJ2-1, is GAGVSQTPSNKVTEKGKYVELRCDPISGHTALYWYRQSLGQGPEFLIYFQGTGAADDSGLPNDRFFAVRPEGSVSTLKIQRTERGDSAVYLCASSLTPLADSYNEQFFGPGTRLTVL.

This chain connects TRBV19 to TRBJ1-2, with D possibly matching TRBD1 (5 bases). From germline, CDR1 is LNHDA and CDR2 SQIVND (reference sequence). The CDR3 loop spans 15 amino acids. V was shortened by 5 bases and J by 0 bases, with 13 bases between the two germline ends. CDR3 residues: CASSPPTDPNYGYTF. In nucleotides, the CDR3 is TGTGCCAGTAGTCCTCCGACAGATCCTAACTATGGCTACACCTTC.

This clone was observed many times. J is TRBJ1-2 and V is TRBV19, with 11 bases lining up with TRBD1. This CDR3 is built from 17 residues. Germline V gene lookup returns CDR1 LNHDA and CDR2 SQIVND (reference sequence). The V and J ends lost 4 bases and 3 bases, in that order; junction bases with no gene match: 10. The CDR3 sequence: CASSTRTGGAMDYGYTF. The CDR3 DNA follows: TGTGCCAGTAGTACCAGGACAGGGGGCGCGATGGACTATGGCTACACCTTC. Together with reference TRBV19 and TRBJ1-2, the CDR3 gives the full variable domain: DGGITQSPKYLFRKEGQNVTLSCEQNLNHDAMYWYRQDPGQGLRLIYYSQIVNDFQKGDIAEGYSVSREKKESFPLTVTSAQKNPTAFYLCASSTRTGGAMDYGYTFGSGTRLTVV.

The chain has TRBV27 and TRBJ2-5; 12 positions agree with TRBD2. Germline V gene data show CDR1 as MNHEY and CDR2 as SMNVEV (reference sequence). V was pared by 4 bases and J by 1 base, with 7 bases of the junction left unmatched. The CDR3 runs to 17 residues. CDR3 DNA: TGTGCCAGCAGTTCGGTTCGGACTAGCGGGGCCCAAGAGACCCAGTACTTC. This codes for CASSSVRTSGAQETQYF.

This clone has at least ten counts. Here the CDR3 reads CASSSAANTGELFF. The CDR3 DNA follows: TGTGCCAGCAGCTCCGCCGCGAACACCGGGGAGCTGTTTTTT. V gene TRBV9 combines with J gene TRBJ2-2; no clear D gene. V lost 4 bases and J 0 bases, leaving 7 bases between the germline ends. Germline loops: CDR1 SGDLS, CDR2 YYNGEE. CDR3 length equals 14 residues.

A single count supports this clone. This chain joins TRBV9 and TRBJ2-1; 10 bases are a match to TRBD1. J gave up 4 bases and V 5 bases, and 6 bases lay outside the gene matches. Germline CDR1 is SGDLS and CDR2 is YYNGEE. CDR3 length: 15 amino acids. The DNA for the CDR3 is TGTGCCAGCAGAGCAGGGACAGGGGCTTACAATGAGCAGTTCTTC. This sequence encodes CASRAGTGAYNEQFF.

The V call is TRBV7-9, the J call TRBJ2-1; 15 bases agree with TRBD2. V trimming: 5 bases; J trimming: 4 bases; junction bases outside the gene matches: 6. The germline V gene encodes CDR1 SEHNR and CDR2 FQNEAQ (reference sequence). The CDR3 has 17 amino acids. CDR3 residues: CASSEGTSGRRYNEQFF. In DNA form, the CDR3 reads TGTGCCAGCAGCGAGGGGACTAGCGGGAGGAGGTACAATGAGCAGTTCTTC.

This chain uses TRBV2 with TRBJ1-1; unclear D gene. Germline V gives CDR1 SNHLY, CDR2 FYNNEI. V lost 6 bases and J lost 4, with 21 bases in between. This CDR3 contains 16 residues. The CDR3 region has the DNA TGTGCCAGCAGACCATTACCCGTCGTGTCTAGCACTGAAGCTTTCTTT. Amino acid sequence: CASRPLPVVSSTEAFF. Together with reference TRBV2 and TRBJ1-1, the CDR3 gives the full variable domain: EPEVTQTPSHQVTQMGQEVILRCVPISNHLYFYWYRQILGQKVEFLVSFYNNEISEKSEIFDDQFSVERPDGSNFTLKIRSTKLEDSAMYFCASRPLPVVSSTEAFFGQGTRLTVV.

As DNA, the CDR3 is TGTGCCAGCAGTTATTGGCAGGGCGGTCAGCCCCAGCATTTT. Translating gives CASSYWQGGQPQHF. The chain has TRBV6-5 and TRBJ1-5; weak D call: TRBD1 (5 bases). The CDR3 spans 14 residues. V lost 3 bases, J lost 6 bases, and 12 bases lay in between. The germline CDR1 and CDR2 sequences are MNHEY and SVGAGI.

The V call is TRBV10-3, the J call TRBJ1-5; D gene ambiguous. The CDR3 consists of 15 residues. Germline CDR1 ENHRY, CDR2 SYGVKD. Trimming took off 10 bases at V and 4 bases at J, with 20 bases between the two ends. CDR3 coding DNA: TGTGCCACCCGAGATCAATGGGGAGTGAATCAGCCCCAGCATTTT. Protein sequence: CATRDQWGVNQPQHF.

The chain uses TRBV7-3 and TRBJ2-7, with 10 bases matching TRBD2. The CDR3 contains 15 residues. The germline CDR1 and CDR2 sequences are SGHTA and FQGTGA. The ends lost 6 bases at V and 1 base at J; junction bases unmatched: 6. CDR3 in amino acids: CASSEAGGVSYEQYF. CDR3 coding DNA: TGTGCCAGCAGTGAAGCGGGAGGGGTATCCTACGAGCAGTACTTC.

Here the CDR3 DNA reads TGCGCCAGCAGCCCTGTCGACAGGGGCGAAGGCACCGGGGAGCTGTTTTTT. This gives the protein CASSPVDRGEGTGELFF. The chain employs TRBV4-3 and TRBJ2-2, with 8 nucleotides matching TRBD1. The J segment lost 4 bases and the V segment lost 4 bases, leaving 11 bases of the junction unmatched. There are 17 residues in the CDR3. In germline, CDR1 is LGHNA, CDR2 YSLEER.

The genes are TRBV9 and TRBJ2-7, with D perhaps TRBD1 (6 bases). Germline CDR1 reads SGDLS; CDR2 reads YYNGEE. V was trimmed by 4 bases and J by 2 bases, leaving 13 bases between them. The length of the CDR3 is 14 residues. CDR3 amino acids: CASSLGGWAYEQYF. CDR3 DNA sequence: TGTGCCAGCAGCCTAGGGGGATGGGCCTACGAGCAGTACTTC.

This clone was observed many times. The chain combines TRBV2 with TRBJ1-5; D might be TRBD1 (5 bases). This CDR3 is built from 16 residues. Deletions cut 5 bases from V and 5 bases from J, with 19 bases between. Germline V gene lookup returns CDR1 SNHLY and CDR2 FYNNEI. Here the CDR3 reads CASSPSRSGGDQPQHF. The CDR3 DNA reads as TGTGCCAGCAGTCCGTCTCGATCGGGGGGGGATCAGCCCCAGCATTTT.